This is a list of T cell receptor beta chains from one sample in a study of blood T cell repertoires in COVID-19. Some clones are missing from TCRdb's copy, which holds only in-frame ones; the method was immunoSEQ multiplex PCR. The sample contains about 210,000 clones, 85% of which appear only once. What was sequenced was peripheral blood. Source of these receptors: a man aged 55 to 70 with COVID-19, enrolled during active disease. Both conserved end residues are trimmed from each CDR3. Fields, in order: V gene, J gene, D gene, CDR3 protein. D genes are given only for firm matches.

TRBV19	TRBJ1-3	NA	ASSPRQSSGNTIY
TRBV5-4	TRBJ2-1	TRBD1	ASSSMGQGNNEQF
TRBV15	TRBJ2-1	NA	ATSTRAARYNEQF
TRBV29-1	TRBJ2-5	TRBD1	SVQAGTGKETQY
TRBV5-6	TRBJ2-5	NA	ASSLPGVPETQY
TRBV10-1	TRBJ1-6	NA	ASSGQGSPLH
TRBV7-9	TRBJ1-3	TRBD1	ASSQQGKFSGNTIY
TRBV27	TRBJ2-7	NA	ASRWEISGSYEQY
TRBV3-1/TRBV3-2	TRBJ1-2	TRBD1	ASSKQIGTGSAGYT
TRBV7-2	TRBJ2-3	TRBD1	ASSSDRGGFTQY
TRBV6-5	TRBJ1-5	NA	ASSPGPYSNQPQH